This T cell receptor (beta chain) was sequenced during a study of T cell repertoires in cytomegalovirus infection (dated by TCRdb to the late 2010s). The study in broad terms: Donor HLA type was relevant to the analysis, as public TCR beta signatures indicated carriage of CMV infection together with the matching HLA type.

This clonotype was recorded at least ten times. This receptor's antigen is unknown. No qualities accompany the bases; no much larger clone lies one base away. TCRdb names Illumina HiSeq 1500 as the instrument used. Starting from the raw public reads, TCRdb applied fastp trimming at Q25, assembled clones with MiXCR and retained in-frame beta chains. Identical CDR3 proteins give one entry, which carries the most common genes and DNA. This sample gives around 210,000 distinct CDR3 sequences in total; around 6.4% of them show up just once. Roughly 6.5% of the sample rests with the top ten. The paper's findings and limits, for the study overall: The ex vivo response was dominated by HLA-C-restricted CMV-specific TCR beta clonotypes, which also provided the single most frequent clonotype in two of eight donors. In both this cohort and an independent roughly 330-donor cohort, the cumulative frequency of public TCR beta family members distinguished carriers of CMV infection plus the relevant HLA type.

The germline ends are 6 bases apart after V is trimmed by 1 base and J by 0 bases. In the germline V gene, CDR1 corresponds to SQVTM and CDR2 to ANQGSEA. The CDR3 runs 13 residues from the cysteine to the phenylalanine. Only CDR3 DNA is held: 39 bases, read in frame from base 1. Source material: PBMCs. This clonotype originated in a human donor in good health (CMV status not recorded). Some clones in this sample may be carry-over from other donors' samples. The chain uses TRBV29-1 and TRBJ1-1, with the D segment identity uncertain. The DNA sequence reads TGCAGCGTTGAAGGACCCGTGAACACTGAAGCTTTCTTT. This codes for CSVEGPVNTEAFF. When the CDR3 is completed using the reference TRBV29-1 and TRBJ1-1 genes on either side, the full variable domain is SAVISQKPSRDICQRGTSLTIQCQVDSQVTMMFWYRQQPGQSLTLIATANQGSEATYESGFVIDKFPISRPNLTFSTLTVSNMSPEDSSIYLCSVEGPVNTEAFFGQGTRLTVV.